A selection of T cell receptor beta chains follows, all from one sample in a study of T cell repertoires in cytomegalovirus infection. MiXCR, run by TCRdb on the reads, gives a single entry per CDR3 protein. The sample comprises roughly 100,000 distinct CDR3 sequences, about 15% of which are singletons, and over 8% rests with the top ten. The sample taken for sequencing was PBMCs. All receptors derive from a human donor in good health (CMV status not recorded). Some clones in this sample may be carry-over from other donors' samples. The CDR3 runs from the conserved cysteine through the conserved F or W. D genes are given only for firm matches. Only part of the rows carry a size: once, few, many, or a class if the clone is expanded.

abundance	v_gene	j_gene	d_gene	CDR3aa	CDR3nt
-	TRBV4-2	TRBJ1-2	-	CASSQDKAANYGYTF	TGTGCCAGCAGCCAAGATAAAGCAGCTAACTATGGCTACACCTTC
few	TRBV2	TRBJ2-7	-	CASMMRPHSYEQYF	TGTGCCAGCATGATGAGGCCCCATTCCTACGAGCAGTACTTC
-	TRBV29-1	TRBJ1-2	-	CSVDSLYYGYTF	TGCAGCGTTGATAGTCTTTACTATGGCTACACCTTC
-	TRBV20-1	TRBJ2-7	-	CSARVGGIGDEQYF	TGCAGTGCTAGAGTTGGAGGGATCGGCGACGAGCAGTACTTC
-	TRBV20-1	TRBJ1-1	TRBD1	CSATGGDTEAFF	TGCAGTGCAACAGGGGGTGACACTGAAGCTTTCTTT
many	TRBV28	TRBJ1-2	-	CASRSPGPYGYTF	TGTGCCAGCAGGTCTCCCGGGCCGTATGGCTACACCTTC
many	TRBV7-2	TRBJ1-1	-	CASDRWIPPSEAFF	TGTGCCAGTGATCGGTGGATTCCTCCCTCTGAAGCTTTCTTT
-	TRBV20-1	TRBJ1-2	-	CSAMENYGYTF	TGCAGTGCTATGGAGAACTATGGCTACACCTTC
many	TRBV4-1	TRBJ2-3	-	CASSQGAVQYF	TGCGCCAGCAGCCAAGGGGCGGTGCAGTATTTT
many	TRBV6-2/TRBV6-3	TRBJ1-1	-	CASRTVIGPNTEAFF	TGTGCCAGCAGAACGGTAATCGGCCCGAACACTGAAGCTTTCTTT
-	TRBV12-5	TRBJ1-5	-	CASGLEGNQPQHF	TGTGCTAGTGGTTTGGAGGGCAATCAGCCCCAGCATTTT
few	TRBV5-1	TRBJ2-7	-	CASEADSSYEQYF	TGCGCCAGCGAGGCTGACTCTTCCTACGAGCAGTACTTC
few	TRBV5-5	TRBJ1-1	TRBD1	CASSTAAGTGPKWAFF	TGTGCCAGCAGCACCGCTGCCGGGACAGGGCCTAAATGGGCTTTCTTT
few	TRBV29-1	TRBJ1-1	-	CSATRQARVEAFF	TGCAGCGCTACTAGACAGGCTCGAGTTGAAGCTTTCTTT